This T cell receptor (beta chain) was captured by sequencing in a study of cytomegalovirus exposure and HLA in healthy donors. Study outcomes and limitations: Versus the 666-donor mean, an Asian-associated ancestry cluster reportedly showed fewer N-insertions in a later analysis. Links to common viral pathogens appeared, in a later analysis, for several of the most significant clusters.

Of note for this clone: What it binds is not known.

PCR was performed using 60 Vbeta and 13 Jbeta primers. The protocol was immunoSEQ multiplex PCR, while the TCRdb copy is restricted to in-frame clones and leaves out a portion. Of about 140,000 clones listed, around 77% are singletons. The clonotype comes from a woman in her forties or fifties in good health and CMV-seronegative. The sequenced sample was PBMCs.

Here the CDR3 reads CASSLAPTTHEQYF. The CDR3 coding sequence is TGTGCCAGCAGCTTAGCACCAACTACTCACGAGCAGTACTTC. J is TRBJ2-7 and V is TRBV7-6; D not certain. The CDR3 totals 14 residues. Germline-derived CDR1 and CDR2 are SGHVS and FNYEAQ. The ends were cut back, 0 bases at V and 5 bases at J, with 11 bases in the middle.